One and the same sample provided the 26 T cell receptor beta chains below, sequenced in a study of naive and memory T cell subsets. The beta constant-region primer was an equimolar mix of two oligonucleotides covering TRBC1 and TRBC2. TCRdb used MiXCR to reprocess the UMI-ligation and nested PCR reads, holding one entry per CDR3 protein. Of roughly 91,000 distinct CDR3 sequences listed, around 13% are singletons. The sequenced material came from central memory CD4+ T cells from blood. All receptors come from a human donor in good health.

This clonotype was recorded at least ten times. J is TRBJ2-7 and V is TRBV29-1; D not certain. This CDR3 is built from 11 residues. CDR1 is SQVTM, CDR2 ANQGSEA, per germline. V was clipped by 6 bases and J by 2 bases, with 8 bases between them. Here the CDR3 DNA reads TGCAGCGTGACCACAGCCTACGAGCAGTACTTC. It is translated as CSVTTAYEQYF.

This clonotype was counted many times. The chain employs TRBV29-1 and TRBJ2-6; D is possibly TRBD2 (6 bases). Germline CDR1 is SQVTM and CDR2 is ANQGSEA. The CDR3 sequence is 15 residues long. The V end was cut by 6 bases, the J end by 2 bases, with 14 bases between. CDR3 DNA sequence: TGCAGCGTCGGAGGGTCTAGCACTGGGGCCAACGTCCTGACTTTC. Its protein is CSVGGSSTGANVLTF.

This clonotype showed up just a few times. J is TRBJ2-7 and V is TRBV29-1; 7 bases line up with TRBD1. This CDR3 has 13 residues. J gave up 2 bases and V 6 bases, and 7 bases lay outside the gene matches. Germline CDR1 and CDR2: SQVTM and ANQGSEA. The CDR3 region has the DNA TGCAGCGTAGCACGGGACAGACCCTACGAGCAGTACTTC. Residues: CSVARDRPYEQYF.

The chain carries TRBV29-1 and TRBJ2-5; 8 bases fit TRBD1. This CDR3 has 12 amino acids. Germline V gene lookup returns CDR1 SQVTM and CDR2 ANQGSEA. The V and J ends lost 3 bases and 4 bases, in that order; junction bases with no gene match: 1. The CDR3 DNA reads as TGCAGCGTTGAGCAGGGGGCAGAGACCCAGTACTTC. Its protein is CSVEQGAETQYF.

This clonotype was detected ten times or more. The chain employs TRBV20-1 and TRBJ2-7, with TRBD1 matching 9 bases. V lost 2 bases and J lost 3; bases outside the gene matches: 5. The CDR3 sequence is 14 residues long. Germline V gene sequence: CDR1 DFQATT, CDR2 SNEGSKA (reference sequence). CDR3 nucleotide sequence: TGCAGTGCTAGATTTCCGGGACAGGGCTACGAGCAGTACTTC. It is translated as CSARFPGQGYEQYF.

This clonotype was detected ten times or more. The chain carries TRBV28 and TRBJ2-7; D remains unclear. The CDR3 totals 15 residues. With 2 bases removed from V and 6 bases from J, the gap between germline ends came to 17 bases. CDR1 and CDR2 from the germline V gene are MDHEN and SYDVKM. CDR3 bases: TGTGCCAGCAGTTTAGAGGCCCTAGTCATGGGCGAGCAGTACTTC. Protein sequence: CASSLEALVMGEQYF.

The CDR3 DNA reads TGTGCCAGCAGTCCTACAGGGGACGTGGAGACCCAGTACTTC. It yields the protein CASSPTGDVETQYF. The rearrangement links TRBV27 to TRBJ2-5, with 7 bases fitting TRBD1. Germline V gene lookup returns CDR1 MNHEY and CDR2 SMNVEV (reference sequence). The ends lost 5 bases at V and 5 bases at J; junction bases unmatched: 8. The CDR3 sequence is 14 residues long.

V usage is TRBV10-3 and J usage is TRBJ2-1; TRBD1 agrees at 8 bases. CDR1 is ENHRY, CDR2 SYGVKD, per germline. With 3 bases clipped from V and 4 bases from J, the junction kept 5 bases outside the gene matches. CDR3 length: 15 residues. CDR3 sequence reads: CAISDPGTGYNEQFF. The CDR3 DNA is TGTGCCATCAGTGACCCCGGGACAGGATACAATGAGCAGTTCTTC.

The CDR3 spells CASSLEQGLLEKLFF. DNA for the CDR3: TGTGCCAGCAGCTTAGAGCAGGGCCTTCTTGAAAAACTGTTTTTT. This chain uses TRBV7-6 with TRBJ1-4; perhaps TRBD1 as D (5 bases). Germline V gene sequence: CDR1 SGHVS, CDR2 FNYEAQ. Trimming left V 1 base short and J 7 bases short, with 13 bases between. This CDR3 has 15 amino acids.

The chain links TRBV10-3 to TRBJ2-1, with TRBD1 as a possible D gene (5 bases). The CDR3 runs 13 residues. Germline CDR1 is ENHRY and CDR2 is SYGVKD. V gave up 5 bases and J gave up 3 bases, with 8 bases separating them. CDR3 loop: CAISTTVYNEQFF. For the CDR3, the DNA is TGTGCCATCAGTACGACAGTCTACAATGAGCAGTTCTTC.

The CDR3 sequence: CASSPGQGSIQPQHF. CDR3 sequence (DNA): TGTGCCAGCTCACCAGGGCAGGGGAGTATACAGCCCCAGCATTTT. The chain employs TRBV18 and TRBJ1-5; possibly TRBD1 for D (6 bases). Germline V gene lookup returns CDR1 KGHSH and CDR2 LQKENI. Trimming stripped 2 bases from V and 7 bases from J, with 15 bases between. The CDR3 has 15 amino acids.

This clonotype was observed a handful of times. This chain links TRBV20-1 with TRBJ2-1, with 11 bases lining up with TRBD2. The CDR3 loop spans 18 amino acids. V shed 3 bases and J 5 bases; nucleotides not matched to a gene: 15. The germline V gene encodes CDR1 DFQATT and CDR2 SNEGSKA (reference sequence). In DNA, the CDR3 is TGCAGTGCTAGTGATACTAGCGGGAGAAGTTCTAGACACAATGAGCAGTTCTTC. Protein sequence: CSASDTSGRSSRHNEQFF.

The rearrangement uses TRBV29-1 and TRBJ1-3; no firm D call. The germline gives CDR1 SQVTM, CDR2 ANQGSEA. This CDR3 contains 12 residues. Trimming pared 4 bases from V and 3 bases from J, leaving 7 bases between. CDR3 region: CSVGGGGNTIYF. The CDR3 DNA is TGCAGCGTTGGGGGAGGTGGAAACACCATATATTTT.

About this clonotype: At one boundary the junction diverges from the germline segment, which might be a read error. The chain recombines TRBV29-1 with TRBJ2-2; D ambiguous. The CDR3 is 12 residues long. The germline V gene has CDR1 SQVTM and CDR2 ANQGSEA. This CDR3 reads CSAPGNPGELFF. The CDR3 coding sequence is TGCAGCGCCCCTGGGAACCCCGGGGAGCTGTTTTTT.

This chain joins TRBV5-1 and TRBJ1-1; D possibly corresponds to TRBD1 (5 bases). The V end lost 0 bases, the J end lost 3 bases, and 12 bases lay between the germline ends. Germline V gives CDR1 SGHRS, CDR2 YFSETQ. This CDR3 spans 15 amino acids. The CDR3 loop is CASSLGSGLDTEAFF. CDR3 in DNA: TGCGCCAGCAGCTTGGGTTCAGGGCTGGACACTGAAGCTTTCTTT.

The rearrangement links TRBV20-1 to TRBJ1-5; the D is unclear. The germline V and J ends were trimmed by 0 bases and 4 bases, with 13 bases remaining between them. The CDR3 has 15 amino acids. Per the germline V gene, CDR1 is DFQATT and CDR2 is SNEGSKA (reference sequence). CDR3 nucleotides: TGCAGTGCTAGAGACGTAACAGCCGGGAATCAGCCCCAGCATTTT. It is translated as CSARDVTAGNQPQHF.

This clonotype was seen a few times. CDR3 nucleotide sequence: TGTGCCAGCAGTGAAGCCTCGGGGAGTGGGTCACCCCTCCACTTT. Its translation: CASSEASGSGSPLHF. The gene calls are TRBV2 and TRBJ1-6; D is unclear. Germline assignment: CDR1 SNHLY and CDR2 FYNNEI. CDR3 size: 15 residues. V was clipped by 0 bases and J by 10 bases, with 13 bases between them.

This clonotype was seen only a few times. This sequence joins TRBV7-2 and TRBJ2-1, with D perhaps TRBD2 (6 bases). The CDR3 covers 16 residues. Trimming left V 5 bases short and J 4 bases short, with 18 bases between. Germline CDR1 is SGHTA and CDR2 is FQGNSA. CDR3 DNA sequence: TGTGCCAGCAGCGCCTTACTAGCCTCCCTTTACAATGAGCAGTTCTTC. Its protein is CASSALLASLYNEQFF.

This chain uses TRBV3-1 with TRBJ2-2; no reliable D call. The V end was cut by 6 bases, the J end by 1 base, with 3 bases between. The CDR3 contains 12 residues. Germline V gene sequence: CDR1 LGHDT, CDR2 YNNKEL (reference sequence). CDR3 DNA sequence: TGTGCCAGCAGAAAGAACACCGGGGAGCTGTTTTTT. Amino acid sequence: CASRKNTGELFF.

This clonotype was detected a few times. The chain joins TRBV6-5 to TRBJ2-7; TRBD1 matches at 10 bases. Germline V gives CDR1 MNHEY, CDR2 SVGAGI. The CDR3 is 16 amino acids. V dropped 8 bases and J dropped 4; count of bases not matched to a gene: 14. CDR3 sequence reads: CASATSGDRGLYEQYF. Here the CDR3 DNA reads TGTGCCAGCGCAACCTCCGGGGACAGGGGCCTTTACGAGCAGTACTTC.

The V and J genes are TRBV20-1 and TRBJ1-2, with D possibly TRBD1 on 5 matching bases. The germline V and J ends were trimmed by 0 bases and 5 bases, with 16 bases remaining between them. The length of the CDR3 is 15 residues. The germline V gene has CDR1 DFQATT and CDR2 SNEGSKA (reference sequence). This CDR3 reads CSARDGTGRTYGYTF. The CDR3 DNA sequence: TGCAGTGCTAGAGATGGTACAGGTCGCACATATGGCTACACCTTC.

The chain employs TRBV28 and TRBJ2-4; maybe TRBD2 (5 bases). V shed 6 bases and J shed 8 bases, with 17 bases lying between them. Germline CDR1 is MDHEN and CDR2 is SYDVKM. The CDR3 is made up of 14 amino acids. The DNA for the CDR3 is TGTGCCAGCAGCCCGACACATCCAGCGGACATTCAGTACTTC. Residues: CASSPTHPADIQYF.

CDR3: CASSLQGLSPLHF. The CDR3 DNA follows: TGTGCCAGCAGTTTACAGGGTCTCTCACCCCTCCACTTT. The chain recombines TRBV6-1 with TRBJ1-6; maybe TRBD1 (6 bases). The V gene's germline CDR1 is MNHNS and CDR2 SASEGT. The V end lost 5 bases, the J end lost 10 bases, and 12 bases lay between the germline ends. The CDR3 length is 13 residues.

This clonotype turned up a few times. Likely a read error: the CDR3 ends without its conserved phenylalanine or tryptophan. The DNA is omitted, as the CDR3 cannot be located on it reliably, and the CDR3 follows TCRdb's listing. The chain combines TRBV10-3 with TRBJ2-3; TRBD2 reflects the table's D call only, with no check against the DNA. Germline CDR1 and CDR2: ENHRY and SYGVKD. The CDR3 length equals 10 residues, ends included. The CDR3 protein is CAISERRLAE.

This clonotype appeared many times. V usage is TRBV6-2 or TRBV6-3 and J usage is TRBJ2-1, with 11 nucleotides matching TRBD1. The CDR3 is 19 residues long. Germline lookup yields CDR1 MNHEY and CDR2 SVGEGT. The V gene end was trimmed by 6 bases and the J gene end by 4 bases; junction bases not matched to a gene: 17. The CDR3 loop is CASSPSRTGGRRGYNEQFF. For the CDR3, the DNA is TGTGCCAGCAGCCCTTCCAGGACAGGGGGCCGAAGGGGTTACAATGAGCAGTTCTTC.

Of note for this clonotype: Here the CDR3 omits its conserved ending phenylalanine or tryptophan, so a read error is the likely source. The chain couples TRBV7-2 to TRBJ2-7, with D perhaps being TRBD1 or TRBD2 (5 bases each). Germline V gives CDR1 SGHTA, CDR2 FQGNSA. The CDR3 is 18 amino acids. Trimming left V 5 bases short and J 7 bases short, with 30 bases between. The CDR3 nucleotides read TGTGCCAGCAGCCTACGCTATCGAGCTTTGGGGCCGACTATGGAGCAGTACTTA. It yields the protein CASSLRYRALGPTMEQYL.